This paragraph reports one T cell receptor (beta chain). V was clipped by 4 bases and J by 4 bases; unmatched bases: 8. There are 15 residues in the CDR3. The germline V gene encodes CDR1 SGHRS and CDR2 YFSETQ. Original data processing: Researchers report that nucleated cell counts were estimated from reference gene primer amplification. TCRdb's table, derived via immunoSEQ multiplex PCR, lists solely in-frame clones and lacks some. Clonal size and the V and J genes are those of that table, whereas D and trimming came from the DNA. The sample includes about 90,000 clones, roughly nine tenths seen only once; the top ten take around 1.8%. The data stem from a study of blood T cell repertoires in COVID-19. About the research overall: Specimens from acute and convalescent COVID-19 originated in the United States, Italy and Spain. Sources were T cells, B-cell-depleted T cells, or PBMCs; the material itself was cDNA or gDNA.

This TCR came from a human donor with active COVID-19. The donor label of this sample is uncertain. The specimen was peripheral blood. V is TRBV5-1 and J is TRBJ1-1; 9 positions agree with TRBD1. This chain's CDR3 is CASSRTGATLTEAFF. In DNA, the CDR3 is TGCGCCAGCAGCCGGACAGGGGCCACCCTCACTGAAGCTTTCTTT.